This T cell receptor (beta chain) was profiled in a study of T cell repertoires in cytomegalovirus infection. With 6 bases removed from V and 4 bases from J, the gap between germline ends came to 13 bases. This CDR3 contains 14 residues. Per germline, CDR1 MNHEY and CDR2 SMNVEV (reference sequence). TCRdb independently ran MiXCR on the reads; one entry per CDR3 protein. The sample holds about 920,000 distinct CDR3 sequences, roughly 30% seen once. This clonotype was seen repeatedly, ten times or more. Its cognate antigen is unknown. This TCR derives from a human donor in good health (CMV status not recorded). Some clones in this sample may be carry-over from other donors' samples. This sequence joins TRBV27 and TRBJ2-1; the D is unclear. The sequencing used cultured CD8+ T cells from PBMCs, collected from culture after CMV antigen stimulation. The CDR3 protein is CASSSGPLYNEQFF. In DNA form, the CDR3 reads TGTGCCAGCAGCTCAGGCCCCCTATACAATGAGCAGTTCTTC.